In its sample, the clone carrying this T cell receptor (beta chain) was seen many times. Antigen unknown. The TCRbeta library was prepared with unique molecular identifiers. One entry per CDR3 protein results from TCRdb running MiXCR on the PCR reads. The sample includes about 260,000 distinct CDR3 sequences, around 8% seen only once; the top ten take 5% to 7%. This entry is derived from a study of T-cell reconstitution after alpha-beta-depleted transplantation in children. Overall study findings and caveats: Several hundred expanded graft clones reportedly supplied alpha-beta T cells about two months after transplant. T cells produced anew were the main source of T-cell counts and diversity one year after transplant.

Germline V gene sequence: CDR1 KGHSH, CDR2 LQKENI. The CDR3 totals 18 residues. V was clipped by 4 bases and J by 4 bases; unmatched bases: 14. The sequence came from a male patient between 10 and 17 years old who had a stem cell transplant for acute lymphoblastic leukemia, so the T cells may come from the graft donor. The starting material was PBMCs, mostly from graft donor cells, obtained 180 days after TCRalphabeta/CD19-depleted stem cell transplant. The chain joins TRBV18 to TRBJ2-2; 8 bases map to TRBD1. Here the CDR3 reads CASSLLNGQGSGTGELFF. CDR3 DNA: TGTGCCAGCTCACTACTAAACGGACAGGGAAGTGGCACCGGGGAGCTGTTTTTT.